A single sample gave rise to the 12 T cell receptor beta chains below, sequenced in a study of T cell responses to AZD1222 COVID-19 vaccine. The table came from immunoSEQ multiplex PCR; TCRdb's copy has only in-frame clones and leaves some out. The sample comprises approximately 150,000 clones, more than 85% of which are singletons, and less than 2% rests with the top ten. Sequencing was performed on peripheral blood, taken 28 days after the second AZD1222 dose. The receptors were sampled from an adult who received the AZD1222 COVID-19 vaccine.

This chain uses TRBV4-3 with TRBJ2-3; TRBD1 agrees at 8 bases. With V trimmed by 2 bases and J by 3 bases, 13 bases remained unmatched. The CDR3 covers 18 residues. Germline assignment: CDR1 LGHNA and CDR2 YSLEER. The DNA for the CDR3 is TGCGCCAGCAGCCAAACCATGTTAGGACAGGGAATAACAGATACGCAGTATTTT. Translating it yields CASSQTMLGQGITDTQYF.

The chain has TRBV12-3 or TRBV12-4 and TRBJ2-7, with a tentative D call TRBD2 (5 bases). Trimming took 5 bases from V and 3 from J, leaving 8 bases between them. CDR3 size: 12 residues. The CDR3 region has the DNA TGTGCCAGCAGTCAAACTAGCTACGAGCAGTACTTC. This encodes CASSQTSYEQYF.

The chain links TRBV6-5 to TRBJ1-2; no clear D. V gave up 9 bases and J gave up 2 bases, with 16 bases separating them. The CDR3 loop spans 14 amino acids. Germline V CDR1 and CDR2: MNHEY, SVGAGI. CDR3 nucleotides: TGTGCCAGTGAACCGGGATCCATAAACTATGGCTACACCTTC. Its translation: CASEPGSINYGYTF.

V gene TRBV3-1 (or the pseudogene TRBV3-2) combines with J gene TRBJ1-4; D unclear. The ends were cut back, 5 bases at V and 14 bases at J, with 18 bases in the middle. Germline V gene lookup returns CDR1 LGHDT and CDR2 YNNKEL (reference sequence). The CDR3 length is 13 residues. CDR3 residues: CASSDGVGPGLFF. In DNA, the CDR3 is TGTGCCAGCAGCGACGGAGTGGGCCCCGGGCTGTTTTTT.

The chain combines TRBV3-1 (or the pseudogene TRBV3-2) with TRBJ2-1; perhaps TRBD2 as D (6 bases). Germline CDR1 LGHDT, CDR2 YNNKEL (reference sequence). Between the trimmed V and J ends, which lost 4 bases and 7 bases, there was a span of 23 bases. The CDR3 runs 17 residues. CDR3 bases: TGTGCCAGCAGCCGCGGGATGGGAGGAGGGAAGATGAATGAGCAGTTCTTC. It codes for CASSRGMGGGKMNEQFF.

This clone occurred once. V is TRBV4-1 and J is TRBJ2-3, with 11 bases identical to TRBD2. The V gene's germline CDR1 is MGHRA and CDR2 YSYEKL. The CDR3 has 19 residues. Trimming at V came to 1 base and at J to 7 bases, leaving 16 bases not matched to a gene. The CDR3 coding sequence is TGCGCCAGCAGCCAAGTGCTCATTCTGGGAACTAGCGGGGGAAATACGCAGTATTTT. Protein: CASSQVLILGTSGGNTQYF.

The chain links TRBV19 to TRBJ1-5; unclear D gene. The germline CDR1 and CDR2 sequences are LNHDA and SQIVND (reference sequence). The CDR3 covers 14 residues. Trimming cost V 3 bases and J 4 bases, with 10 bases left between them. CDR3 nucleotides: TGTGCCAGTAGTATTTGGGCAGGAAATCAGCCCCAGCATTTT. It translates to CASSIWAGNQPQHF.

The chain joins TRBV11-3 to TRBJ1-3; D not resolved. Germline V gene lookup returns CDR1 SGHNT and CDR2 YENEEA. Trimming shortened V by 5 bases and J by 4 bases, and 18 bases separated the two germline ends. CDR3 length: 16 amino acids. CDR3 protein: CASSPGPWASGNTIYF. Here the CDR3 DNA reads TGTGCCAGCAGCCCCGGACCCTGGGCGTCAGGAAACACCATATATTTT.

The CDR3 here is CASSLMEYNEQFF. CDR3 DNA sequence: TGCGCCAGCAGCTTAATGGAATACAATGAGCAGTTCTTC. The rearrangement links TRBV5-1 to TRBJ2-1; no clear D gene. Germline V gene sequence: CDR1 SGHRS, CDR2 YFSETQ. Trimming removed 2 bases at V and 4 bases at J, with 7 bases between. The CDR3 has 13 residues.

This clone was counted a few times. The genes are TRBV7-9 and TRBJ2-3, with D uncertain. This CDR3 spans 13 amino acids. V lost 0 bases, J lost 5 bases, and 6 bases lay in between. Germline V gives CDR1 SEHNR, CDR2 FQNEAQ (reference sequence). The CDR3 bases are TGTGCCAGCAGCTTAGCGGGCTTAGATACGCAGTATTTT. This translates into CASSLAGLDTQYF.

The chain combines TRBV19 with TRBJ2-5; D is perhaps TRBD1 (6 bases). Germline V gives CDR1 LNHDA, CDR2 SQIVND (reference sequence). This CDR3 has 13 amino acids. V was clipped by 3 bases and J by 5 bases, with 10 bases between them. In DNA, the CDR3 is TGTGCCAGTAGTATGGCAGGGGTTGAGACCCAGTACTTC. It translates to CASSMAGVETQYF.

The gene calls are TRBV7-2 and TRBJ1-1; unclear D gene. The CDR3 length is 19 residues. The germline V and J ends were trimmed by 0 bases and 3 bases, with 23 bases remaining between them. Per the germline V gene, CDR1 is SGHTA and CDR2 is FQGNSA. The CDR3 bases are TGTGCCAGCAGCTTAGCGCCGTCGGGCCGACAAAAAAGGGACACTGAAGCTTTCTTT. This sequence encodes CASSLAPSGRQKRDTEAFF.